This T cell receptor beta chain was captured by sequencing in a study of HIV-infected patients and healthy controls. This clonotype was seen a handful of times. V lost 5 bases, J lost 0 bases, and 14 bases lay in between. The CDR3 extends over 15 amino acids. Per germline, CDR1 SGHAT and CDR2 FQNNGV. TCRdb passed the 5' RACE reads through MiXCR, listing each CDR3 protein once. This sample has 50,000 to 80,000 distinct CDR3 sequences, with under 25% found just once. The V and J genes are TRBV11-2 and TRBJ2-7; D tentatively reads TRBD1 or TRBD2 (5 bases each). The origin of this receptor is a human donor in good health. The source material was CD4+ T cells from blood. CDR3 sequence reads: CASSIRDGPSYEQYF. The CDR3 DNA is TGTGCCAGCAGCATCCGGGACGGCCCCTCCTACGAGCAGTACTTC.